The rows below give T cell receptor beta chains drawn from one sample of a study of T-cell memory formation after mild COVID-19. From the 5' RACE reads, TCRdb called clonotypes with MiXCR, one entry per CDR3 protein. The table shows fewer than 350,000 distinct CDR3 sequences, with approximately 15% occurring only once. Material: PBMCs or a T cell subset sorted from them (not recorded which). The source is a man between 18 and 35 years old who had mild COVID-19 (a few samples of this study predate the infection). Cell type and time point are not known. CDR3s include the opening cysteine and the closing phenylalanine or tryptophan. The D gene is left open where the match is weak. Rows may omit the clone size; those that give it use once, few, many or a size class.

TRBV6-1	TRBJ2-3	NA	NA	CASRQIGSRADTQYF	TGTGCCAGCAGGCAGATCGGTAGCCGGGCAGATACGCAGTATTTT
TRBV6-2/TRBV6-3	TRBJ2-1	few	TRBD2	CASRPSSGLAYEQFF	TGTGCCAGCAGACCTTCGTCGGGACTAGCTTATGAGCAGTTCTTC
TRBV12-3/TRBV12-4	TRBJ2-3	few	NA	CASSSVTDTQYF	TGTGCCAGCAGTTCGGTTACAGATACGCAGTATTTT
TRBV28	TRBJ1-1	NA	NA	CASSLHREAFF	TGTGCCAGCAGTTTACACAGAGAAGCTTTCTTT
TRBV18	TRBJ1-2	NA	NA	CASSPEGPSYGYTF	TGTGCCAGCTCACCGGAAGGACCGAGCTATGGCTACACCTTC
TRBV7-9	TRBJ1-1	few	TRBD1	CASSSPRGTGGGDTEAFF	TGTGCCAGCAGCTCTCCCCGGGGAACAGGGGGCGGTGATACTGAAGCTTTCTTT
TRBV9	TRBJ2-2	few	TRBD2	CASSVGAGGLSTGELFF	TGTGCCAGCAGCGTAGGGGCGGGGGGCCTGAGTACCGGGGAGCTGTTTTTT
TRBV5-1	TRBJ1-2	few	NA	CASRDGPRGGYTF	TGCGCCAGCAGGGACGGACCGAGAGGGGGCTACACCTTC
TRBV11-3	TRBJ1-1	few	NA	CASSLDLPGRRTEAFF	TGTGCCAGCAGCTTAGATCTCCCAGGGAGACGGACTGAAGCTTTCTTT
TRBV5-1	TRBJ2-5	NA	NA	CASSLDFQETQYF	TGCGCCAGCAGCTTGGATTTCCAAGAGACCCAGTACTTC
TRBV20-1	TRBJ2-4	NA	TRBD2	CSAAGLAAVLAKNIQYF	TGCAGTGCTGCGGGACTAGCGGCCGTACTAGCCAAAAACATTCAGTACTTC
TRBV29-1	TRBJ2-5	many	NA	CSVDIGLQETQYF	TGCAGCGTTGATATAGGGCTCCAAGAGACCCAGTACTTC
TRBV3-1	TRBJ1-5	NA	TRBD1	CASSRGIGQGDQPQHF	TGTGCCAGCAGCCGTGGGATTGGACAGGGTGATCAGCCCCAGCATTTT
TRBV14	TRBJ2-7	many	TRBD1	CASSPGTGGIYEQYF	TGTGCCAGCAGCCCGGGGACAGGGGGCATCTACGAGCAGTACTTC
TRBV11-2	TRBJ2-3	NA	NA	CASSRRASTTDTQYF	TGTGCCAGCAGCCGCCGGGCTTCTACCACAGATACGCAGTATTTT
TRBV9	TRBJ2-7	NA	NA	CASSVYPTYEQYF	TGTGCCAGCAGCGTTTATCCCACCTACGAGCAGTACTTC
TRBV7-3	TRBJ1-1	few	NA	CASSPTRVGDTEAFF	TGTGCCAGCAGCCCCACCCGGGTGGGTGACACTGAAGCTTTCTTT
TRBV29-1	TRBJ2-5	NA	NA	CSVEGFGETQYF	TGCAGCGTTGAAGGGTTTGGCGAGACCCAGTACTTC
TRBV29-1	TRBJ2-2	many	NA	CSVVSELNTGELFF	TGCAGCGTTGTGAGCGAACTGAACACCGGGGAGCTGTTTTTT
TRBV12-3/TRBV12-4	TRBJ2-2	NA	TRBD1	CASSAGTGMSGELFF	TGTGCCAGCAGCGCCGGGACAGGGATGTCCGGGGAGCTGTTTTTT
TRBV20-1	TRBJ1-3	few	TRBD1	CSARDDRGPGNTIYF	TGCAGTGCTAGAGACGACAGGGGGCCTGGAAACACCATATATTTT
TRBV19	TRBJ2-7	NA	TRBD1	CARPGQGDYEQYF	TGTGCCAGACCGGGACAGGGGGACTACGAGCAGTACTTC
TRBV2	TRBJ1-1	few	NA	CASSESGQVRVAFF	TGTGCCAGCAGTGAGTCGGGGCAGGTGCGCGTAGCTTTCTTT
TRBV29-1	TRBJ1-3	NA	NA	CSVGQSGGNTIYF	TGCAGCGTTGGACAGTCGGGTGGAAACACCATATATTTT
TRBV6-5	TRBJ1-1	many	NA	CASSRTRWTEAFF	TGTGCCAGCAGCAGGACAAGGTGGACTGAAGCTTTCTTT
TRBV6-2/TRBV6-3	TRBJ1-5	NA	TRBD1	CASAGGSNQPQHF	TGTGCCAGCGCAGGGGGAAGCAATCAGCCCCAGCATTTT
TRBV27	TRBJ2-1	NA	NA	CASSFSRAPDYNEQFF	TGTGCCAGCAGTTTTTCGAGAGCCCCGGATTACAATGAGCAGTTCTTC
TRBV6-1	TRBJ2-7	few	TRBD1	CASSGGTGDHEQYF	TGTGCCAGCAGCGGTGGGACAGGGGACCACGAGCAGTACTTC
TRBV20-1	TRBJ2-3	few	NA	CSAQGSAAGTTDTQYF	TGCAGTGCCCAGGGGTCAGCAGCGGGGACCACAGATACGCAGTATTTT
TRBV7-2	TRBJ2-5	few	NA	CASGSAEETQYF	TGTGCCAGCGGTAGCGCCGAAGAGACCCAGTACTTC
TRBV7-9	TRBJ2-3	many	TRBD2	CASSFTSGGDDYF	TGTGCCAGCAGCTTCACTAGCGGGGGGGATGATTATTTT
TRBV12-3/TRBV12-4	TRBJ2-1	few	NA	CASSFGPEQFF	TGTGCCAGCAGTTTCGGGCCGGAGCAGTTCTTC
TRBV2	TRBJ2-5	NA	NA	CASRASTSGQETQYF	TGTGCCAGCAGAGCATCTACGAGCGGGCAAGAGACCCAGTACTTC
TRBV29-1	TRBJ2-5	many	NA	CSVVRQGSQETQYF	TGCAGCGTTGTACGGCAGGGCAGCCAAGAGACCCAGTACTTC
TRBV12-3/TRBV12-4	TRBJ2-1	few	NA	CASSLQGIEQFF	TGTGCCAGCAGTCTACAGGGTATTGAGCAGTTCTTC
TRBV6-5	TRBJ1-6	NA	NA	CASSYSTSVGQYSPLHF	TGTGCCAGCAGTTACTCGACGTCGGTTGGCCAGTATTCACCCCTCCACTTT
TRBV29-1	TRBJ1-5	few	NA	CSVGQSNQPQHF	TGCAGCGTCGGACAGTCGAATCAGCCCCAGCATTTT
TRBV7-9	TRBJ2-2	many	NA	CASSLTTGELFF	TGCGCCAGCAGCTTGACGACCGGGGAGCTGTTTTTT